This T cell receptor beta chain comes out of a study of monozygotic twins with inflammatory bowel disease. The germline V gene has CDR1 SGHDT and CDR2 YYEEEE. The CDR3 consists of 15 residues. From the 5' RACE reads, TCRdb lists one entry per CDR3 protein and no DNA. This table holds 350,000 to 550,000 distinct CDR3 sequences. The V and J genes are TRBV5-6 and TRBJ1-4; without DNA, the TCRdb call of TRBD1 cannot be checked. What was sequenced was blood. This TCR was recovered from a human donor with ulcerative colitis or Crohn's disease, or a healthy co-twin of an affected twin (not recorded which). CDR3 in amino acids: CASSPRQDPYEKLFF. The complete variable domain, with remaining parts taken from reference TRBV5-6 and TRBJ1-4, reads DAGVTQSPTHLIKTRGQQVTLRCSPKSGHDTVSWYQQALGQGPQFIFQYYEEEERQRGNFPDRFSGHQFPNYSSELNVNALLLGDSALYLCASSPRQDPYEKLFFGSGTQLSVL.